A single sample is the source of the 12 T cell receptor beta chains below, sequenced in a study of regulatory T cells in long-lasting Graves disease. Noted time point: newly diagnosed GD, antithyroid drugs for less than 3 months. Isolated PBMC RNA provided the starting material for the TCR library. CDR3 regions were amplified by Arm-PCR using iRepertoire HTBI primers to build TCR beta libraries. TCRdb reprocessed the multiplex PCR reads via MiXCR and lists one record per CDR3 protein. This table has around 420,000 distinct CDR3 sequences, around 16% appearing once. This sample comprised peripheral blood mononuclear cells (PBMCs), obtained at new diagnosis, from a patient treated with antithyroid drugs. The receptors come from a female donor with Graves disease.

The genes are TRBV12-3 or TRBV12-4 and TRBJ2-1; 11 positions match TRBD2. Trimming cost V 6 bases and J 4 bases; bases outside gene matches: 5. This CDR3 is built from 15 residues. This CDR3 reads CASSELAGVYNEQFF. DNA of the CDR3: TGTGCCAGCAGCGAACTAGCGGGAGTGTACAATGAGCAGTTCTTC.

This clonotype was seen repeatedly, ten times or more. The CDR3 coding sequence is TGTGCCAGCAGTTTATTGGGGGTGAACACTGAAGCTTTCTTT. Translated: CASSLLGVNTEAFF. The rearrangement uses TRBV11-2 and TRBJ1-1, with a tentative D call TRBD1 (5 bases). Germline V CDR1 and CDR2: SGHAT, FQNNGV. This CDR3 has 14 residues. The germline V and J ends were trimmed by 6 bases and 0 bases, with 11 bases remaining between them.

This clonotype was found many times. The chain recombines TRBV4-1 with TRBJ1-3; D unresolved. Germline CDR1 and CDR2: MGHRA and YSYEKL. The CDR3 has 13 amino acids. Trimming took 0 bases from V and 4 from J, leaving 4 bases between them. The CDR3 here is CASSQDTGNTIYF. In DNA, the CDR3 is TGCGCCAGCAGCCAAGATACGGGAAACACCATATATTTT.

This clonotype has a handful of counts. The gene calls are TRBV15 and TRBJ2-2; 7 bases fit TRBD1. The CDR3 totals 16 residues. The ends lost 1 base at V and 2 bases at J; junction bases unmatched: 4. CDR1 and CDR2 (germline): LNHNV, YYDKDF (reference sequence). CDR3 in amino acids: CATSRGGQHNTGELFF. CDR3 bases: TGTGCCACCAGCAGAGGGGGACAGCACAACACCGGGGAGCTGTTTTTT.

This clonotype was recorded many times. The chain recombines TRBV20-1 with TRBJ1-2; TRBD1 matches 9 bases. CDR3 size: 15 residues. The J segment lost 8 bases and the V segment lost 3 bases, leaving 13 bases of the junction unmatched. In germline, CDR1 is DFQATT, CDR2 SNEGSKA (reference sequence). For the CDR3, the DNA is TGCAGTGCTAGGGAAACGACCGGACAGGGGAAAGGCTACACCTTC. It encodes CSARETTGQGKGYTF.

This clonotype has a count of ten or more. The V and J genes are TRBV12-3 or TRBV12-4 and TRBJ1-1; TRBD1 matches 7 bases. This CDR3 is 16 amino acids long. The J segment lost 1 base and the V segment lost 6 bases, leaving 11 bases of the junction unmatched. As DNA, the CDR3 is TGTGCCAGCAGATACCCCCACAGGGGTTGGAACACTGAAGCTTTCTTT. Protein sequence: CASRYPHRGWNTEAFF.

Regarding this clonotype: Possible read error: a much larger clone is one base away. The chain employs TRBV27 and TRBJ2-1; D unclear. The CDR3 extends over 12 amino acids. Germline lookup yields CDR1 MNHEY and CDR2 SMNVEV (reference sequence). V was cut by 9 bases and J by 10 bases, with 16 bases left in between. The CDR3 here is CASPRLSYEQFF. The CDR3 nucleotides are TGTGCCAGTCCTAGATTATCCTACGAGCAGTTCTTC.

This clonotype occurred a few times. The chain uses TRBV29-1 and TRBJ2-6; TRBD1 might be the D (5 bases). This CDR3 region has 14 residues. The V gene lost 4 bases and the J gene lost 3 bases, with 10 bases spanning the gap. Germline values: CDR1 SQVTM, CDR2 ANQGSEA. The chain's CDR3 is CSVAQGNGANVLTF. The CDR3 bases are TGCAGCGTTGCCCAGGGTAATGGGGCCAACGTCCTGACTTTC.

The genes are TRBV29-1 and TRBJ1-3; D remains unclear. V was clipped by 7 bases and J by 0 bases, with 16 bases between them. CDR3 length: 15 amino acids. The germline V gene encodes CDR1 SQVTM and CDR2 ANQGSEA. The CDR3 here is CSAIPSRNSGNTIYF. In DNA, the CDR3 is TGCAGCGCAATACCCTCCCGCAACTCTGGAAACACCATATATTTT.

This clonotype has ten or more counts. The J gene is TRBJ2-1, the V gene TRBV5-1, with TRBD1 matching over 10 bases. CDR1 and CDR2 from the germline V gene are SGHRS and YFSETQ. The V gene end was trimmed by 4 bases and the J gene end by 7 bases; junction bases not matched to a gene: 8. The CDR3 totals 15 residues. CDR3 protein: CASSDRDRGGNEQFF. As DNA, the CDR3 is TGCGCCAGCAGCGACCGGGACAGGGGTGGAAATGAGCAGTTCTTC.

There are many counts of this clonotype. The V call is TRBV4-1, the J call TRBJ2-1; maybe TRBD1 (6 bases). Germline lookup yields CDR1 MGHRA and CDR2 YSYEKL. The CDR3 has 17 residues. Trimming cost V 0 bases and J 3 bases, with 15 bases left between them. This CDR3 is CASSQETSRGNYNEQFF. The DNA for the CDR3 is TGCGCCAGCAGCCAAGAGACGTCGAGGGGGAACTACAATGAGCAGTTCTTC.

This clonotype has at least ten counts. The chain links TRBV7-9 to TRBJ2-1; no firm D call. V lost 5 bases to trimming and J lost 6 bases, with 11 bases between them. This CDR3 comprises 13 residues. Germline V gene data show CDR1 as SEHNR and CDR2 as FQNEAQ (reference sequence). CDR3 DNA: TGTGCCAGCAGCGTGCTGGCGAGCAATGAGCAGTTCTTC. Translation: CASSVLASNEQFF.